The table lists the clone carrying this T cell receptor beta chain with a few counts. What it recognizes is unknown. V was pared by 6 bases and J by 5 bases, with 12 bases of the junction left unmatched. The CDR3 spans 16 residues. Germline values: CDR1 MRHNA, CDR2 SNTAGT. The source of the sample is a study of T cell repertoires in cytomegalovirus infection. Study details: Carrying CMV and the relevant HLA type showed in public TCR beta signatures.

TCRdb passed the reads through MiXCR, listing each CDR3 protein once. This sample has about 920,000 distinct CDR3 sequences; approximately 30% occur once, and the top ten carry 13%. The sample consisted of cultured CD8+ T cells from PBMCs, taken from culture after CMV antigen stimulation. The sequence was obtained from a human donor in good health (CMV status not recorded). Some clones in this sample may be carry-over from other donors' samples. The genes are TRBV6-4 and TRBJ2-2; 7 nucleotides line up with TRBD1. The CDR3 reads CASSDREPPRTGELFF. The CDR3 region has the DNA TGTGCCAGCAGCGACAGGGAGCCCCCGCGGACCGGGGAGCTGTTTTTT.